This TCR beta chain derives from a study of vaccination and CD4 T cells after COVID-19. Regarding treatment: roughly 11-day PBMC culture with coronavirus spike peptide pools or control peptides (ViraFEST assay). CDR1 is SGHTA, CDR2 FQGNSA, per germline. The V end was cut by 0 bases, the J end by 1 base, with 9 bases between. The CDR3 has 15 amino acids. The sample holds one count of this clonotype. What it recognizes is unknown. Scientists ran DNA taken from cultured CD4+ T cells through the Oncomine TCR Beta short-read assay for sequencing. MiXCR, applied by TCRdb to the PCR reads, yields one record per CDR3 protein. The sample shows tens of thousands of distinct CDR3 sequences, about 60% of them seen only once.

The clonotype comes from a human donor who had recovered from COVID-19. V is TRBV7-2 and J is TRBJ2-5, with D possibly matching TRBD2 (5 bases). The sequencing sample was made of CD4+ T cells from blood, cultured in vitro. DNA of the CDR3: TGTGCCAGCAGCTTAGCGGGAGTTAGCCAAGAGACCCAGTACTTC. Translated, it gives CASSLAGVSQETQYF.